The 23 T cell receptor beta chains below all came from one sample that was sequenced in a study of low-dose radiotherapy and immunotherapy resistance in tumors. TRAV- and TRBV-specific primers primed first-strand cDNA, covering alpha and beta chains. The authors amplified TCRs for 20 to 25 PCR cycles with a constant-region primer and a V-primer adapter. Each CDR3 protein is one row after TCRdb ran MiXCR on the reads. The repertoire has 9,500 to 15,000 distinct CDR3 sequences, around 74% of them found once; the top ten carry 3.4%. These receptors were obtained from a human donor with advanced metastatic prostate, ovarian, gallbladder or colorectal cancer (not recorded which). This table probably holds off-target reads from a library built for another chain.

V and J are TRBV6-2 or TRBV6-3 and TRBJ1-1, with D uncertain. Germline CDR1 reads MNHEY; CDR2 reads SVGEGT. This CDR3 contains 12 residues. The V end was cut by 4 bases, the J end by 4 bases, with 7 bases between. CDR3 sequence: CASSSPGTEAFF. As DNA, the CDR3 is TGTGCCAGCAGTTCGCCGGGCACTGAAGCTTTCTTT.

This chain links TRBV28 with TRBJ1-2; a possible D gene is TRBD1 (5 bases). V lost 5 bases to trimming and J lost 0 bases, with 16 bases between them. Germline V gene lookup returns CDR1 MDHEN and CDR2 SYDVKM. The CDR3 has 16 residues. CDR3 sequence reads: CASSPINQGTNYGYTF. CDR3 DNA sequence: TGTGCCAGCAGTCCTATTAACCAGGGAACTAACTATGGCTACACCTTC.

V gene TRBV4-1 combines with J gene TRBJ2-1; 10 nucleotides align to TRBD2. This CDR3 comprises 15 residues. In germline, CDR1 is MGHRA, CDR2 YSYEKL. V dropped 2 bases and J dropped 10; count of bases not matched to a gene: 8. Here the CDR3 reads CASSQHEAGGTEQFF. CDR3 bases: TGCGCCAGCAGCCAACACGAAGCGGGAGGGACCGAGCAGTTCTTC.

The chain has TRBV7-9 and TRBJ2-7; D is tentatively TRBD1 or TRBD2 (6 bases each). The CDR3 sequence is 17 residues long. Between the trimmed V and J ends, which lost 5 bases and 6 bases, there was a span of 26 bases. Germline-derived CDR1 and CDR2 are SEHNR and FQNEAQ (reference sequence). CDR3 in amino acids: CASSIRMMVWGAPEQYF. CDR3 nucleotide sequence: TGTGCCAGCAGCATAAGGATGATGGTGTGGGGGGCTCCCGAGCAGTACTTC.

This chain links TRBV5-5 with TRBJ2-2; D tentatively fits TRBD1 or TRBD2 (6 bases each). Trimming took 4 bases from V and 3 from J, leaving 16 bases between them. CDR3 length: 16 amino acids. The V gene's germline CDR1 is SGHKS and CDR2 YYEKEE (reference sequence). Written as DNA, the CDR3 is TGTGCCAGCAGCCTGGCCCCGGGGGCCTACACCGGGGAGCTGTTTTTT. It specifies CASSLAPGAYTGELFF.

The genes are TRBV20-1 and TRBJ2-3; no definite D call. In germline, CDR1 is DFQATT, CDR2 SNEGSKA (reference sequence). This CDR3 spans 13 amino acids. V lost 6 bases and J 1 base, leaving 11 bases between the germline ends. Here the CDR3 reads CSALKPRTDTQYF. The CDR3 region has the DNA TGCAGTGCCCTAAAACCACGCACAGATACGCAGTATTTT.

The rearrangement uses TRBV30 and TRBJ2-1, with D maybe TRBD1 (5 bases). This CDR3 comprises 12 residues. Deletions cut 4 bases from V and 4 bases from J, with 8 bases between. The germline CDR1 and CDR2 sequences are GTSNPN and SVGIG (reference sequence). The CDR3 loop is CAWTDRYNEQFF. In DNA, the CDR3 is TGTGCCTGGACTGACAGATACAATGAGCAGTTCTTC.

The rearrangement joins TRBV20-1 to TRBJ2-1, with D possibly matching TRBD1 (6 bases). The CDR3 extends over 13 amino acids. Trimming took off 3 bases at V and 6 bases at J, with 12 bases between the two ends. CDR1 and CDR2 (germline): DFQATT, SNEGSKA (reference sequence). The CDR3 loop reads CSASYRASNEQFF. CDR3 nucleotides: TGCAGTGCTAGTTACAGGGCTTCCAATGAGCAGTTCTTC.

The rearrangement joins TRBV7-2 to TRBJ2-3; D ambiguous. The V gene's germline CDR1 is SGHTA and CDR2 FQGNSA. V shed 0 bases and J shed 6 bases, with 10 bases lying between them. This CDR3 contains 14 residues. The CDR3 reads CASSLAGSKDTQYF. The CDR3, as DNA: TGTGCCAGCAGCTTAGCGGGATCGAAGGATACGCAGTATTTT.

The chain has TRBV28 and TRBJ2-1; TRBD1 or TRBD2 may be the D gene (5 bases each). The V gene lost 6 bases and the J gene lost 4 bases, with 13 bases spanning the gap. The CDR3 totals 14 residues. Germline V CDR1 and CDR2: MDHEN, SYDVKM. The CDR3 DNA is TGTGCCAGCAGCGAGGGACCGGGATACAATGAGCAGTTCTTC. It specifies CASSEGPGYNEQFF.

This clonotype came up once. The chain couples TRBV11-3 to TRBJ2-2, with D unresolved. V dropped 5 bases and J dropped 7 bases, with 11 bases sitting between them. This CDR3 comprises 13 residues. Germline CDR1 and CDR2: SGHNT and YENEEA. The CDR3 DNA follows: TGTGCCAGCAGCCCCTTTCCCGGCGGGGAGCTGTTTTTT. Protein: CASSPFPGGELFF.

The chain couples TRBV2 to TRBJ2-7; D ambiguous. CDR1 is SNHLY, CDR2 FYNNEI, per germline. V lost 4 bases, J lost 0 bases, and 4 bases lay in between. The CDR3 has 12 amino acids. CDR3 DNA: TGTGCCAGCAGTGCTAGCTCCTACGAGCAGTACTTC. Translated: CASSASSYEQYF.

This chain's CDR3 is CSVTSGGRDSYEQYF. The CDR3 DNA reads as TGCAGCGTGACCTCGGGCGGGAGGGACTCCTACGAGCAGTACTTC. V and J are TRBV29-1 and TRBJ2-7, with 9 bases aligning to TRBD2. This CDR3 has 15 residues. Germline CDR1 is SQVTM and CDR2 is ANQGSEA. With 6 bases clipped from V and 0 bases from J, the junction kept 9 bases outside the gene matches.

The gene calls are TRBV4-2 and TRBJ2-3, with 7 bases lining up with TRBD1. CDR3 length: 18 residues. CDR1 is LGHNA, CDR2 YNFKEQ, per germline. Germline trimming cut 2 bases from V and 0 bases from J; bases unmatched to any gene: 11. Written as DNA, the CDR3 is TGTGCCAGCAGCCAAACAATCCAAGACAGGGCAAGCACAGATACGCAGTATTTT. The encoded protein is CASSQTIQDRASTDTQYF.

The chain recombines TRBV30 with TRBJ1-4, with 7 bases fitting TRBD1. J was trimmed by 8 bases and V by 0 bases; bases with no gene match: 6. Germline CDR1 is GTSNPN and CDR2 is SVGIG (reference sequence). This CDR3 region has 14 residues. The CDR3 DNA sequence: TGTGCCTGGAGTGTACAGGGGATATTGGAAAAACTGTTTTTT. Translating it yields CAWSVQGILEKLFF.

The CDR3 DNA follows: TGTGCCAGCAGCTTATCGGGGGGACAGGGAGAAGCTTTCTTT. Translating it yields CASSLSGGQGEAFF. V and J are TRBV7-3 and TRBJ1-1; 9 bases are a match to TRBD1. With 2 bases clipped from V and 8 bases from J, the junction kept 6 bases outside the gene matches. The CDR3 covers 14 residues. Germline CDR1 reads SGHTA; CDR2 reads FQGTGA.

The rearrangement uses TRBV5-5 and TRBJ1-2; the D gene is possibly TRBD1 (6 bases). This CDR3 region has 13 residues. The germline V gene encodes CDR1 SGHKS and CDR2 YYEKEE (reference sequence). V shed 0 bases and J shed 3 bases, with 6 bases lying between them. CDR3 residues: CASSLAGDYGYTF. In DNA form, the CDR3 reads TGTGCCAGCAGCTTGGCAGGGGACTATGGCTACACCTTC.

The V gene is TRBV29-1, the J gene TRBJ2-5; 9 nucleotides agree with TRBD2. The CDR3 consists of 14 residues. The V and J ends lost 4 bases and 1 base, in that order; junction bases with no gene match: 4. Germline assignment: CDR1 SQVTM and CDR2 ANQGSEA. The CDR3 is CSVGAGGIQETQYF. CDR3 in DNA: TGCAGCGTTGGCGCGGGAGGGATCCAAGAGACCCAGTACTTC.

This chain links TRBV9 with TRBJ2-5, with D perhaps TRBD2 (6 bases). Trimming removed 4 bases from V and 2 bases from J, with 21 bases in between. This CDR3 contains 17 residues. Germline CDR1 SGDLS, CDR2 YYNGEE. The CDR3 region has the DNA TGTGCCAGCAGCCCCGGCGGGGTCTGGGGGGAGCAAGAGACCCAGTACTTC. This translates into CASSPGGVWGEQETQYF.

The rearrangement uses TRBV18 and TRBJ1-5; 7 bases agree with TRBD1. This CDR3 has 13 residues. V shed 3 bases, J shed 11 bases, and the junction held 7 bases outside the gene matches. Germline V lookup: CDR1 KGHSH, CDR2 LQKENI. DNA of the CDR3: TGTGCCAGCTCACCGTCACAGGGGACAGCCCAGCATTTT. This codes for CASSPSQGTAQHF.

The chain uses TRBV19 and TRBJ2-4; D is unresolved. With 3 bases removed from V and 3 bases from J, the gap between germline ends came to 12 bases. This CDR3 is built from 15 residues. Germline CDR1 LNHDA, CDR2 SQIVND (reference sequence). CDR3: CASSIGGDFKNIQYF. The CDR3 bases are TGTGCCAGTAGTATCGGTGGGGATTTCAAAAACATTCAGTACTTC.

There are a few counts of this clonotype. V and J are TRBV29-1 and TRBJ2-3, with D perhaps matching TRBD2 (6 bases). This CDR3 is built from 14 residues. Germline V gene sequence: CDR1 SQVTM, CDR2 ANQGSEA. V was cut by 7 bases and J by 1 base, with 15 bases left in between. The CDR3 loop is CSADLAVGTDTQYF. DNA for the CDR3: TGCAGCGCCGACTTAGCGGTTGGCACAGATACGCAGTATTTT.

This chain uses TRBV5-4 with TRBJ2-1; D perhaps matches TRBD1 (6 bases). In germline, CDR1 is SGHNT, CDR2 YYREEE (reference sequence). V lost 0 bases to trimming and J lost 0 bases, with 7 bases between them. This CDR3 is built from 15 residues. CDR3 in amino acids: CASSLGGGSYNEQFF. The CDR3 bases are TGTGCCAGCAGCTTGGGAGGGGGCTCCTACAATGAGCAGTTCTTC.